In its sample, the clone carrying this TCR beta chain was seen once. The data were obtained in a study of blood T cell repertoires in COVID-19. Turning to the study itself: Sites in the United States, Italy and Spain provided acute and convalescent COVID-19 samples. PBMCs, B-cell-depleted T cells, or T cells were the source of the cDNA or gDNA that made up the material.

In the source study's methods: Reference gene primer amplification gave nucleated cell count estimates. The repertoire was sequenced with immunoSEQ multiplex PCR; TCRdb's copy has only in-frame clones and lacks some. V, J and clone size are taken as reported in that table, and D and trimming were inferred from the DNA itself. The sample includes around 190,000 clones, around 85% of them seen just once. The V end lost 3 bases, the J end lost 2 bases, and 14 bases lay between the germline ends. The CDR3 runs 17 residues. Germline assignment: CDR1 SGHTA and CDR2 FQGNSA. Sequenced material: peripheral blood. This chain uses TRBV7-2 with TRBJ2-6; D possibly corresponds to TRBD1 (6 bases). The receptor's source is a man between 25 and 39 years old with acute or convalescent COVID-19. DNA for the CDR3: TGTGCCAGCAGCTTTTTCGGGACAACCCCTGGGGCCAACGTCCTGACTTTC. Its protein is CASSFFGTTPGANVLTF.